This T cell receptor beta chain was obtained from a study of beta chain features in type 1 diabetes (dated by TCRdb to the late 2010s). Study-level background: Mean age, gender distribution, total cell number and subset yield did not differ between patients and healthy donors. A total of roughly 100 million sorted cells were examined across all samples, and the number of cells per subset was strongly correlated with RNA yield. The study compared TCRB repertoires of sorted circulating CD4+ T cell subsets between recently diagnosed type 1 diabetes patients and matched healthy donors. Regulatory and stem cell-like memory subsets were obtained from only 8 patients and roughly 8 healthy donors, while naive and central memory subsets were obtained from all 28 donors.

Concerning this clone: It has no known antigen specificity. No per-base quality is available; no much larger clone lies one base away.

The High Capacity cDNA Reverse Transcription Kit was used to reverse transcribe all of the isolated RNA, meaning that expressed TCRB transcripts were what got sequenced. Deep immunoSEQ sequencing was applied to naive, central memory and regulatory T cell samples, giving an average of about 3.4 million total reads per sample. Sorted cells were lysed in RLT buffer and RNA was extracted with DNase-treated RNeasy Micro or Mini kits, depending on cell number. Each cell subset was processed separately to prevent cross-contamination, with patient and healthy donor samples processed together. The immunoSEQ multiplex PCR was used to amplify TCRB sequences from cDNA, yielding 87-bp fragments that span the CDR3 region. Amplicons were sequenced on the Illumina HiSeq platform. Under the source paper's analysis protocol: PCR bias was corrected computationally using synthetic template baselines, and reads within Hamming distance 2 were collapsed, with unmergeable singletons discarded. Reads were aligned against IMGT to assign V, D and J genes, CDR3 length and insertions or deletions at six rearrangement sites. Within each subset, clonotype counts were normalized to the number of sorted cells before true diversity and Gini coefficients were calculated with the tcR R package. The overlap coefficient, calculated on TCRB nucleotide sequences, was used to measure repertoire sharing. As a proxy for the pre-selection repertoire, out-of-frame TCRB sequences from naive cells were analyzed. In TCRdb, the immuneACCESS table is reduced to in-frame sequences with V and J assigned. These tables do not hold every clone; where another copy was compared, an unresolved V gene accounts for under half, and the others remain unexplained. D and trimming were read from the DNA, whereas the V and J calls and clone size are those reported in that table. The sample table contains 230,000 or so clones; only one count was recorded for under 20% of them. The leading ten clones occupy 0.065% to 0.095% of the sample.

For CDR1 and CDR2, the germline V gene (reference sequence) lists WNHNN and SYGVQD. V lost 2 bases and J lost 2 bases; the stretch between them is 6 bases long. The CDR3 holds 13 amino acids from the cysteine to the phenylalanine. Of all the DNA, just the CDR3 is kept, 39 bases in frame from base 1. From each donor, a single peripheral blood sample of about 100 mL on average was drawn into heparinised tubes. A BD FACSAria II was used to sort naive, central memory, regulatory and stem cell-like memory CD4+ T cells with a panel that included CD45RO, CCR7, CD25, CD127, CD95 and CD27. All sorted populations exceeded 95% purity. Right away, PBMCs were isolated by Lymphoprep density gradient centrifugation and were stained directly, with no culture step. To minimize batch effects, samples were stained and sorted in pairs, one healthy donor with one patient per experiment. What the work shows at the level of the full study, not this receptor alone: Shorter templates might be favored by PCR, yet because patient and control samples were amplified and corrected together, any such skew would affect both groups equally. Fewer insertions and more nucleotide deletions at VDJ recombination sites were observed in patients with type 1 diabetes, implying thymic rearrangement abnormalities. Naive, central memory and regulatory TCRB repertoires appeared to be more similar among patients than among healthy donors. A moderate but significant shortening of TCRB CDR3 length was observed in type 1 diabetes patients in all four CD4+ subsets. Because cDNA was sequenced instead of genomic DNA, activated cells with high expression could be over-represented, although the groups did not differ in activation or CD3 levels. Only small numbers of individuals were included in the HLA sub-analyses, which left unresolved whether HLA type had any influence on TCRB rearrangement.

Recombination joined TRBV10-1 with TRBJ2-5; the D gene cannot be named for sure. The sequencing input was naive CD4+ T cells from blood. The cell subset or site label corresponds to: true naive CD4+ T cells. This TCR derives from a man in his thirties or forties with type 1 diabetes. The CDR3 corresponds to CASSESRQETQYF. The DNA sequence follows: TGCGCCAGCAGTGAGAGCCGGCAAGAGACCCAGTACTTC.